A selection of T cell receptor beta chains follows, all from one sample in a study of T cell changes during pregnancy in multiple sclerosis. Clones were sequenced by immunoSEQ multiplex PCR, and TCRdb holds only the in-frame ones, with some missing. The data show tens of thousands of clones, 90% seen once. Sequencing used peripheral blood, obtained after pregnancy. The receptors originated from a female donor in good health, enrolled as a control in a pregnancy study. CDR3s include the opening cysteine and the closing phenylalanine or tryptophan. The D gene is left open where the match is weak. The size of a clone is reported for some rows only, either as once, few or many, or as a class for expanded clones.

V gene,CDR3 length,clone size,J gene,D gene,CDR3 protein,CDR3 DNA
TRBV5-6,17,once,TRBJ2-3,TRBD1,CASSSTGGLWKTDTQYF,TGTGCCAGCAGCTCGACAGGGGGGCTCTGGAAAACAGATACGCAGTATTTT
TRBV6-5,15,.,TRBJ1-5,.,CASSYSRANNQPQHF,TGTGCCAGCAGTTACTCGAGGGCCAACAATCAGCCCCAGCATTTT
TRBV5-4,13,.,TRBJ1-5,.,CASSLGQNQPQHF,TGTGCCAGCAGCCTCGGACAGAATCAGCCCCAGCATTTT
TRBV9,15,.,TRBJ1-2,TRBD1,CASSPGFRGLFGYTF,TGTGCCAGCAGCCCCGGTTTTAGGGGGCTATTTGGCTACACCTTC
TRBV7-2,16,few,TRBJ1-3,.,CASSLGPGGFGNTIYF,TGTGCCAGCAGCTTAGGCCCGGGGGGGTTTGGAAACACCATATATTTT
TRBV6-1,14,.,TRBJ1-5,TRBD1,CASSGGQGGQPQHF,TGTGCCAGCAGTGGAGGACAGGGTGGACAGCCCCAGCATTTT
TRBV6-1,13,few,TRBJ1-6,.,CAIEEPYNSPLHF,TGTGCCATCGAGGAGCCCTATAATTCACCCCTCCACTTT
TRBV10-1,12,.,TRBJ2-7,.,CASSEGYGEQYF,TGCGCCAGCAGTGAGGGGTACGGGGAGCAGTACTTC
TRBV29-1,14,few,TRBJ1-3,.,CSARLIDTGNTIYF,TGCAGCGCCCGCCTTATTGACACTGGAAACACCATATATTTT
TRBV7-8,13,.,TRBJ1-2,TRBD1,CASSSDRVYGYTF,TGTGCCAGCAGCTCGGACAGGGTCTATGGCTACACCTTC
TRBV10-3,13,.,TRBJ2-1,.,CAITTEFRNEQFF,TGTGCCATCACTACCGAATTTCGCAATGAGCAGTTCTTC
TRBV7-2,14,few,TRBJ2-7,.,CASSLARFRDEQYF,TGTGCCAGCAGCTTAGCGAGGTTCAGGGACGAGCAGTACTTC
TRBV7-6,14,.,TRBJ2-3,.,CASSLVGSTDTQYF,TGTGCCAGCAGCTTAGTCGGGAGCACAGATACGCAGTATTTT
TRBV19,15,once,TRBJ1-5,.,CASSYYRGPDQPQHF,TGTGCCAGTAGTTACTACCGGGGTCCTGATCAGCCCCAGCATTTT
TRBV7-2,15,.,TRBJ1-5,TRBD1,CASSLGQGGGQPQHF,TGTGCCAGCAGCTTAGGACAGGGGGGGGGTCAGCCCCAGCATTTT
TRBV19,15,.,TRBJ2-7,TRBD1,CASCKTGGFPYEQYF,TGTGCCAGTTGCAAGACAGGGGGGTTCCCCTACGAGCAGTACTTC
TRBV2,17,.,TRBJ2-1,TRBD2,CASTKLAGGNPYNEQFF,TGTGCCAGCACCAAACTAGCGGGAGGGAACCCATACAATGAGCAGTTCTTC
TRBV30,13,.,TRBJ1-1,.,CAWRRQLNTEAFF,TGTGCCTGGAGGCGGCAGTTGAACACTGAAGCTTTCTTT
TRBV27,15,.,TRBJ1-6,TRBD1,CASSFSGTANSPLHF,TGTGCCAGCAGTTTTTCGGGGACAGCGAATTCACCCCTCCACTTT
TRBV9,16,.,TRBJ2-2,TRBD2,CASSLLAGGGGGELFF,TGTGCCAGCAGCCTCTTAGCGGGAGGGGGAGGCGGGGAGCTGTTTTTT
TRBV5-6,15,once,TRBJ1-1,.,CASSLAGTMNTEAFF,TGTGCCAGCAGCTTGGCCGGTACCATGAACACTGAAGCTTTCTTT
TRBV7-9,15,.,TRBJ1-6,.,CASSLAGIHGSPLHF,TGTGCCAGCAGCTTAGCGGGCATCCATGGCTCACCCCTCCACTTT
TRBV19,16,few,TRBJ1-1,TRBD1,CASSAEGARRNTEAFF,TGTGCCAGTAGTGCAGAGGGGGCAAGGAGGAACACTGAAGCTTTCTTT
TRBV9,15,.,TRBJ1-1,.,CASSELGGRNTEAFF,TGTGCCAGCAGCGAACTCGGAGGGAGGAACACTGAAGCTTTCTTT
TRBV7-9,16,.,TRBJ2-5,TRBD2,CASSFNKRGREETQYF,TGTGCCAGCAGCTTTAACAAGCGGGGGCGGGAAGAGACCCAGTACTTC
TRBV5-4,15,.,TRBJ2-5,.,CASSPADWYQETQYF,TGTGCCAGCAGCCCGGCCGACTGGTACCAAGAGACCCAGTACTTC
TRBV6-1,15,.,TRBJ1-4,TRBD1,CASSESTGFNEKLFF,TGTGCCAGCAGTGAATCGACAGGGTTTAATGAAAAACTGTTTTTT
TRBV7-9,16,.,TRBJ1-5,.,CASSLGDSSINQPQHF,TGTGCCAGCAGCTTAGGGGACTCCTCCATCAATCAGCCCCAGCATTTT
TRBV7-9,15,.,TRBJ1-6,TRBD1,CASSLPTGAHSPLHF,TGTGCCAGCAGCTTACCGACAGGGGCGCATTCACCCCTCCACTTT
TRBV6-5,14,.,TRBJ1-2,.,CASSYSIVPGGYTF,TGTGCCAGCAGTTACTCGATTGTCCCCGGGGGCTACACCTTC
TRBV19,15,.,TRBJ2-1,.,CASSIPGSSYNEQFF,TGTGCCAGTAGTATACCGGGGAGCTCCTACAATGAGCAGTTCTTC
TRBV23-1,12,.,TRBJ2-7,.,CASSQSSGDQYF,TGCGCCAGCAGTCAATCTAGCGGTGATCAGTACTTC
TRBV15,15,.,TRBJ1-4,.,CATSSPGDLNEKLFF,TGTGCCACCAGCTCCCCAGGGGACCTTAATGAAAAACTGTTTTTT
TRBV9,13,.,TRBJ2-7,.,CASSVGAGSEQYF,TGTGCCAGCAGCGTAGGAGCGGGCTCCGAGCAGTACTTC
TRBV9,17,.,TRBJ1-1,.,CASSPRVLGAGDTEAFF,TGTGCCAGCAGCCCCCGCGTGCTGGGGGCGGGAGACACTGAAGCTTTCTTT
TRBV25-1,15,.,TRBJ1-5,.,CASSDRGYSNQPQHF,TGTGCCAGCAGTGATAGGGGATACAGCAATCAGCCCCAGCATTTT
TRBV5-6,15,.,TRBJ2-1,.,CASSLYGTGYNEQFF,TGTGCCAGCAGCTTGTACGGCACGGGCTACAATGAGCAGTTCTTC
TRBV27,15,.,TRBJ1-1,.,CASSLGGAGGTEAFF,TGTGCCAGCAGTTTGGGGGGAGCGGGGGGGACTGAAGCTTTCTTT
TRBV5-4,16,.,TRBJ1-3,.,CASSLGAPGSGNTIYF,TGTGCCAGCAGCTTGGGCGCTCCCGGCTCTGGAAACACCATATATTTT
TRBV5-6,12,.,TRBJ1-1,.,CASSLGQAEAFF,TGTGCCAGCAGCTTGGGGCAGGCGGAAGCTTTCTTT
TRBV13,18,.,TRBJ2-3,TRBD2,CASSSAGLAGGSTDTQYF,TGTGCCAGCAGCTCGGCGGGACTAGCGGGGGGATCCACAGATACGCAGTATTTT
TRBV30,14,.,TRBJ2-1,.,CASLAQGAYNEQFF,TGTGCCTCACTGGCACAGGGCGCCTACAATGAGCAGTTCTTC
TRBV27,16,.,TRBJ1-3,.,CASSLMRPGSGNTIYF,TGTGCCAGCAGTTTGATGCGTCCGGGGTCTGGAAACACCATATATTTT
TRBV19,16,.,TRBJ1-5,.,CASSPGQLYSNQPQHF,TGTGCCAGTAGCCCAGGACAGCTTTATAGCAATCAGCCCCAGCATTTT
TRBV7-6,17,.,TRBJ1-3,TRBD1,CASSPTGGGNTGNTIYF,TGTGCCAGCAGCCCGACAGGGGGAGGAAACACTGGAAACACCATATATTTT
TRBV6-1,15,few,TRBJ2-7,.,CASSDGVAVGYEQYF,TGTGCCAGCAGTGACGGGGTAGCGGTAGGCTACGAGCAGTACTTC
TRBV12-5,15,.,TRBJ1-5,TRBD1,CASGLWAGGNQPQHF,TGTGCTAGTGGTTTGTGGGCAGGGGGGAATCAGCCCCAGCATTTT
TRBV19,16,.,TRBJ1-5,TRBD1,CASTARDRGFNQPQHF,TGTGCCAGTACGGCCAGGGACAGGGGATTTAATCAGCCCCAGCATTTT
TRBV2,18,.,TRBJ1-5,TRBD1,CASSEPRDRVVINQPQHF,TGTGCCAGCAGTGAACCCCGGGACAGGGTTGTGATCAATCAGCCCCAGCATTTT
TRBV11-2,14,.,TRBJ1-1,.,CASSLAGQLTEAFF,TGTGCCAGCAGCTTAGCAGGACAGCTCACTGAAGCTTTCTTT